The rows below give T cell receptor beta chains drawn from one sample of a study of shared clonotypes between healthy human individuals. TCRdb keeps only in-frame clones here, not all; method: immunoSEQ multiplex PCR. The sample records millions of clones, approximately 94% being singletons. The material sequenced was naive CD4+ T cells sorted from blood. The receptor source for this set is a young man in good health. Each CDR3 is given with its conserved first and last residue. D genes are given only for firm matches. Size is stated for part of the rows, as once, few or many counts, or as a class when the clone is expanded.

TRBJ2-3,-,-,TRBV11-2,TGTGCCAGCAGCCCGTCGACACTACGCACAGATACGCAGTATTTT,CASSPSTLRTDTQYF
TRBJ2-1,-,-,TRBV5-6,TGTGCCAGCAGCTTGGATCCGCCTGCATACAATGAGCAGTTCTTC,CASSLDPPAYNEQFF
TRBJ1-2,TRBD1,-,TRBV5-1,TGCGCCAGCAGCCCTATGACAGGGGAAGACTATGGCTACACCTTC,CASSPMTGEDYGYTF
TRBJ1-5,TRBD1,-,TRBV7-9,TGTGCCAGCAGCTTTTCCGGACAGGGACAACAGCCCCAGCATTTT,CASSFSGQGQQPQHF
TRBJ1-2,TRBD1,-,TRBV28,TGTGCCAGCAGTTTACGGCGACAGGGAGAAGGAACTAACTATGGCTACACCTTC,CASSLRRQGEGTNYGYTF
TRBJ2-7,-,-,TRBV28,TGTGCCAGCACCAACAAGTACGAGCAGTACTTC,CASTNKYEQYF
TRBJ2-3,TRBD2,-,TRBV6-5,TGTGCCAGCAGTTTAGCGGGAGGGCCGATGAGTTCGCAGTATTTT,CASSLAGGPMSSQYF
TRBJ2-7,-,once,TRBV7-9,TGTGCCAGCAGCTTAAGGGGAGGGACAGGCGTATCCGAGCAGTACTTC,CASSLRGGTGVSEQYF
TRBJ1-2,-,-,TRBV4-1,TGCGCCAGCAGCCCCCGGGGGGACTTCAACTATGGCTACACCTTC,CASSPRGDFNYGYTF
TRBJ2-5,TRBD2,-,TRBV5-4,TGTGCCAGCAGCTTACGACTAGCGGGGCAAGAGACCCAGTACTTC,CASSLRLAGQETQYF
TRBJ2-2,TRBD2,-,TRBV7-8,TGTGCCAGCAGCTTAGGGGCGGGAGGGAGGACCGGGGAGCTGTTTTTT,CASSLGAGGRTGELFF
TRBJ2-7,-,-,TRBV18,TGTGCCAGCTCACCACCGGAGAGACGCTACGAGCAGTACTTC,CASSPPERRYEQYF
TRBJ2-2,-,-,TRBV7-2,TGTGCCAGCAGCCTACTACGGCCCGGGGGACCCACCGGGGAGCTGTTTTTT,CASSLLRPGGPTGELFF